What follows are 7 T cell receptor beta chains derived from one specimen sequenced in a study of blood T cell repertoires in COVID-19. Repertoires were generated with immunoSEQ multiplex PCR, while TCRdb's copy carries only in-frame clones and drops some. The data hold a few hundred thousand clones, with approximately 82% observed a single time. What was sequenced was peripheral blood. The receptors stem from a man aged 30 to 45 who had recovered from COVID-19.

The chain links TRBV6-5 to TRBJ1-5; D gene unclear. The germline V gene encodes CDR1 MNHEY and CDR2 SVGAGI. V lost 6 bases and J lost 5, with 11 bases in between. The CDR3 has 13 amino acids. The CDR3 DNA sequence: TGTGCCAGCAGACCCGGGAGAGATCAGCCCCAGCATTTT. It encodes CASRPGRDQPQHF.

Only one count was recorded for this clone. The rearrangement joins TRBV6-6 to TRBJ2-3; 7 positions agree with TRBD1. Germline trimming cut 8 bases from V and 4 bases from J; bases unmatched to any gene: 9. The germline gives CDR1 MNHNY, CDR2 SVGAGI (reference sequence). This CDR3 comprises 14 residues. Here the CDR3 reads CASRRQGVPDTQYF. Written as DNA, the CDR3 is TGTGCCAGCCGACGACAGGGAGTCCCAGATACGCAGTATTTT.

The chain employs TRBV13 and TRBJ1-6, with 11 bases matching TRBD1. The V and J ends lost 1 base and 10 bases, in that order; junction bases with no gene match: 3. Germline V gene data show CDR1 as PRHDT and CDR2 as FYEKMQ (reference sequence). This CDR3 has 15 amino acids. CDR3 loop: CASSLEGQGASPLHF. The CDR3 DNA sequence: TGTGCCAGCAGCTTAGAAGGACAGGGGGCCTCACCCCTCCACTTT.

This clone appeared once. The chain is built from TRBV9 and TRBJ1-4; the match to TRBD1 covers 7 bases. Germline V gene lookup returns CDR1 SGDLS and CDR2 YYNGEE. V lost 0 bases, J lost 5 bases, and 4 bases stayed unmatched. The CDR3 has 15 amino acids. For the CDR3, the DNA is TGTGCCAGCAGCGTAGGGCAGGGGGAGAATGAAAAACTGTTTTTT. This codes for CASSVGQGENEKLFF.

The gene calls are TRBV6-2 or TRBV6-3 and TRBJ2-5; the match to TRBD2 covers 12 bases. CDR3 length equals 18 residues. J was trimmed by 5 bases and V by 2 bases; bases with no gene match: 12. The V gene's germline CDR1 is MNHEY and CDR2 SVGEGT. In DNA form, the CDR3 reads TGTGCCAGCAGTTACACCACATCTAGCGGGGGGGCCCGGGAGACCCAGTACTTC. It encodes CASSYTTSSGGARETQYF.

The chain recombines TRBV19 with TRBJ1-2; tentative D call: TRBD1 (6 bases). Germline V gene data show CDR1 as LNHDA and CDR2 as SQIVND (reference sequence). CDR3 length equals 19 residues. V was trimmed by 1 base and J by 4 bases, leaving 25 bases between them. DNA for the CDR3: TGTGCCAGTAGTATAGCCGGACCACACTTGGGGGCGGTACGCTATGGCTACACCTTC. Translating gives CASSIAGPHLGAVRYGYTF.

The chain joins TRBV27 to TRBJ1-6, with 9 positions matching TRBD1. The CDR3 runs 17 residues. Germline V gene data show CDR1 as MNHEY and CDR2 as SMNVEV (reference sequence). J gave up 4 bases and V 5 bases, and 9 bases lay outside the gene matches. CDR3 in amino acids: CASSRGLGTGYNSPLHF. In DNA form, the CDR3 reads TGTGCCAGCAGTCGCGGTTTAGGGACAGGGTATAATTCACCCCTCCACTTT.